Below are 24 T cell receptor beta chains sequenced from a single sample in a study of blood T cell repertoires in COVID-19. Assay: immunoSEQ multiplex PCR; the TCRdb copy retains only in-frame clones and omits some. The sample lists some 150,000 clones; around 84% were seen once. The sample consisted of PBMCs or T cells enriched from blood (not recorded which). The receptors come from a woman aged 45-65 years who had been exposed to COVID-19.

The genes are TRBV6-5 and TRBJ1-1, with 7 bases aligning to TRBD1. With 2 bases clipped from V and 8 bases from J, the junction kept 8 bases outside the gene matches. Per germline, CDR1 MNHEY and CDR2 SVGAGI. The CDR3 consists of 14 residues. The CDR3 DNA reads TGTGCCAGCAGTTACCAGGGGGGCTCAGGGGAAGCTTTCTTT. Translation: CASSYQGGSGEAFF.

This chain joins TRBV19 and TRBJ1-5, with D possibly being TRBD1 (5 bases). This CDR3 has 15 amino acids. Germline CDR1 LNHDA, CDR2 SQIVND (reference sequence). The ends were cut back, 2 bases at V and 3 bases at J, with 11 bases in the middle. In nucleotides, the CDR3 is TGTGCCAGTAGTATATTCCCTGGGGCCAATCAGCCCCAGCATTTT. Protein product: CASSIFPGANQPQHF. Combining the CDR3 with reference TRBV19 and TRBJ1-5 gives the whole variable domain DGGITQSPKYLFRKEGQNVTLSCEQNLNHDAMYWYRQDPGQGLRLIYYSQIVNDFQKGDIAEGYSVSREKKESFPLTVTSAQKNPTAFYLCASSIFPGANQPQHFGDGTRLSIL.

The gene calls are TRBV7-8 and TRBJ2-3; weak D call: TRBD1 (6 bases). The CDR3 contains 13 residues. V was trimmed by 2 bases and J by 4 bases, leaving 7 bases between them. Germline V gene lookup returns CDR1 SGHVS and CDR2 FQNEAQ. The CDR3 DNA is TGTGCCAGCAGCTTATACAGGGCAGATACGCAGTATTTT. It encodes CASSLYRADTQYF.

The chain carries TRBV9 and TRBJ2-5; TRBD2 is a possible D gene (7 bases). Trimming pared 4 bases from V and 4 bases from J, leaving 14 bases between. The CDR3 is 14 amino acids. Germline V gene lookup returns CDR1 SGDLS and CDR2 YYNGEE. This CDR3 is CASSPRGGGETQYF. As DNA, the CDR3 is TGTGCCAGCAGCCCCAGAGGGGGGGGAGAGACCCAGTACTTC.

The chain links TRBV14 to TRBJ1-2; TRBD1 matches at 8 bases. Germline lookup yields CDR1 SGHDN and CDR2 FVKESK. The V and J ends lost 4 bases and 9 bases, in that order; junction bases with no gene match: 7. CDR3 length: 13 amino acids. The CDR3 DNA reads as TGTGCCAGCAGCCCGGGACAGGAATGGAGCTACACCTTC. Translation: CASSPGQEWSYTF.

The CDR3 DNA is TGTGCCAGCAGCTTAGAGCAGGCGGGCGGAGCAGATACGCAGTATTTT. It specifies CASSLEQAGGADTQYF. The genes are TRBV7-2 and TRBJ2-3; perhaps TRBD2 as D (5 bases). CDR1 and CDR2 from the germline V gene are SGHTA and FQGNSA. This CDR3 spans 16 amino acids. Trimming stripped 1 base from V and 4 bases from J, with 15 bases between.

The chain combines TRBV9 with TRBJ1-5; D is perhaps TRBD1 (5 bases). Per germline, CDR1 SGDLS and CDR2 YYNGEE. V was clipped by 4 bases and J by 8 bases, with 16 bases between them. This CDR3 has 14 amino acids. CDR3 DNA sequence: TGTGCCAGCAGCCTAGGGAGGGGAAGGGAGCCCCAGCATTTT. Translating gives CASSLGRGREPQHF.

The table lists this clone with a count of one. The junction departs from the called germline gene at one end, perhaps through a read error. The J gene is TRBJ2-7, the V gene TRBV4-2; 8 positions match TRBD2. Per germline, CDR1 LGHNA and CDR2 YNFKEQ. The CDR3 has 17 amino acids. The CDR3 sequence: CAGSQETPSGRGGEQYF. The CDR3 coding sequence is TGTGCCGGCAGCCAAGAAACCCCCTCCGGGAGGGGAGGCGAGCAGTACTTC.

V usage is TRBV25-1 and J usage is TRBJ1-2; D may be TRBD1 (5 bases). Germline V gives CDR1 MGHDK, CDR2 SYGVNS. The CDR3 has 13 residues. V was pared by 1 base and J by 6 bases, with 9 bases between. CDR3 residues: CASSEWGINGYTF. CDR3 in DNA: TGTGCCAGCAGTGAATGGGGCATCAATGGCTACACCTTC.

The chain carries TRBV5-1 and TRBJ1-5, with D tentatively TRBD1 (5 bases). The CDR3 is 15 residues long. CDR1 is SGHRS, CDR2 YFSETQ, per germline. Trimming left V 0 bases short and J 3 bases short, with 10 bases between. This chain's CDR3 is CASSLDGGLNQPQHF. In DNA form, the CDR3 reads TGCGCCAGCAGCTTGGACGGGGGACTCAATCAGCCCCAGCATTTT. Combining the CDR3 with reference TRBV5-1 and TRBJ1-5 gives the whole variable domain KAGVTQTPRYLIKTRGQQVTLSCSPISGHRSVSWYQQTPGQGLQFLFEYFSETQRNKGNFPGRFSGRQFSNSRSEMNVSTLELGDSALYLCASSLDGGLNQPQHFGDGTRLSIL.

The chain has TRBV5-1 and TRBJ1-4; the D gene is possibly TRBD1 (5 bases). The CDR3 runs 16 residues. Germline CDR1 reads SGHRS; CDR2 reads YFSETQ. V shed 0 bases and J shed 7 bases, with 16 bases lying between them. CDR3 in amino acids: CASSLAQGMWGEKLFF. The DNA of the CDR3 is TGCGCCAGCAGCTTGGCCCAGGGTATGTGGGGTGAAAAACTGTTTTTT.

This chain joins TRBV7-9 and TRBJ2-2; TRBD2 agrees at 13 bases. V was clipped by 3 bases and J by 6 bases; unmatched bases: 7. This CDR3 is built from 17 residues. Germline lookup yields CDR1 SEHNR and CDR2 FQNEAQ (reference sequence). The CDR3 loop reads CASSFLGLAGDPGELFF. DNA of the CDR3: TGTGCCAGCAGCTTCTTAGGACTAGCGGGAGACCCCGGGGAGCTGTTTTTT.

The rearrangement links TRBV19 to TRBJ1-1; 9 bases align to TRBD1. CDR3 length: 16 residues. The junction had 7 bases not matched to a gene; V was cut back by 4 bases and J by 1 base. Germline V lookup: CDR1 LNHDA, CDR2 SQIVND (reference sequence). CDR3 nucleotide sequence: TGTGCCAGTAGTAAGCGGACAGGGGTTGGGAACACTGAAGCTTTCTTT. Its protein product is CASSKRTGVGNTEAFF.

The V gene is TRBV19, the J gene TRBJ2-7; maybe TRBD1 (6 bases). The CDR3 has 14 amino acids. V lost 6 bases and J 1 base, leaving 13 bases between the germline ends. Germline CDR1 LNHDA, CDR2 SQIVND (reference sequence). For the CDR3, the DNA is TGTGCCAGTAGCGGAGGACAGCCTTCCTACGAGCAGTACTTC. Translated, it gives CASSGGQPSYEQYF. The full variable domain, in which reference TRBV19 and TRBJ2-7 provide the parts outside the CDR3, is DGGITQSPKYLFRKEGQNVTLSCEQNLNHDAMYWYRQDPGQGLRLIYYSQIVNDFQKGDIAEGYSVSREKKESFPLTVTSAQKNPTAFYLCASSGGQPSYEQYFGPGTRLTVT.

J is TRBJ1-4 and V is TRBV6-4; no definite D call. Germline lookup yields CDR1 MRHNA and CDR2 SNTAGT. CDR3 size: 16 residues. V was trimmed by 4 bases and J by 3 bases, leaving 15 bases between them. CDR3 loop: CASSVGPTSANEKLFF. The CDR3, as DNA: TGTGCCAGCAGTGTGGGCCCCACGTCGGCTAATGAAAAACTGTTTTTT.

CDR3 bases: TGTGCCAGCAGCAAAAGTGAAGCGTGGACAGGGGGCCGCGAGCAGTACTTC. It encodes CASSKSEAWTGGREQYF. The chain employs TRBV21-1 and TRBJ2-7; the D segment call TRBD1 is taken from the table without a DNA check. TRBV21-1 constitutes a pseudogene. The CDR3 is 17 residues long.

The CDR3, as DNA: TGTGCCAGCAGCTTAGGGGGGGGTATCCCCTCTGGAAACACCATATATTTT. Amino acid sequence: CASSLGGGIPSGNTIYF. This rearrangement joins TRBV7-8 to TRBJ1-3; weak D call: TRBD1 (5 bases). Trimming left V 1 base short and J 0 bases short, with 13 bases between. The length of the CDR3 is 17 residues. Germline values: CDR1 SGHVS, CDR2 FQNEAQ.

This clone showed up just a few times. The chain employs TRBV19 and TRBJ1-4; D remains ambiguous. Germline CDR1 reads LNHDA; CDR2 reads SQIVND (reference sequence). With 3 bases removed from V and 0 bases from J, the gap between germline ends came to 14 bases. The CDR3 has 17 amino acids. The CDR3 is CASSIGRGSATNEKLFF. The CDR3 nucleotides are TGTGCCAGTAGTATTGGGCGGGGATCTGCAACTAATGAAAAACTGTTTTTT.

This clone was detected only once. This chain links TRBV7-9 with TRBJ1-1; 7 bases are shared with TRBD1. The CDR3 covers 15 residues. CDR1 SEHNR and CDR2 FQNEAQ come from the germline V gene (reference sequence). V shed 4 bases and J 1 base; nucleotides not matched to a gene: 6. The CDR3: CASSSVGTANTEAFF. The CDR3 DNA sequence: TGTGCCAGCAGCTCCGTCGGGACAGCGAACACTGAAGCTTTCTTT.

The chain employs TRBV7-7 and TRBJ2-2; 11 bases agree with TRBD2. This CDR3 has 17 residues. J gave up 0 bases and V 1 base, and 1 base lay outside the gene matches. CDR1 is SSHAT and CDR2 is FNYEAQ in the germline V gene (reference sequence). The CDR3: CASSLVLAGANTGELFF. The CDR3 bases are TGTGCCAGCAGCTTAGTACTAGCGGGAGCGAACACCGGGGAGCTGTTTTTT. Drawing the rest from reference TRBV7-7 and TRBJ2-2, the complete variable domain is GAGVSQSPRYKVTKRGQDVTLRCDPISSHATLYWYQQALGQGPEFLTYFNYEAQPDKSGLPSDRFSAERPEGSISTLTIQRTEQRDSAMYRCASSLVLAGANTGELFFGEGSRLTVL.

The chain links TRBV6-1 to TRBJ2-1; D is ambiguous. Trimming shortened V by 2 bases and J by 4 bases, and 12 bases separated the two germline ends. CDR1 is MNHNS and CDR2 is SASEGT in the germline V gene. This CDR3 spans 15 amino acids. The CDR3 sequence is CASSESHFGYNEQFF. CDR3 nucleotide sequence: TGTGCCAGCAGTGAATCTCATTTCGGTTACAATGAGCAGTTCTTC.

CDR3 in DNA: TGCAGCGTTCGCAGCGCCGTCTACGAGCAGTACTTC. Protein sequence: CSVRSAVYEQYF. This sequence joins TRBV29-1 and TRBJ2-7; no clear D gene. V was clipped by 5 bases and J by 3 bases, with 11 bases between them. Germline-derived CDR1 and CDR2 are SQVTM and ANQGSEA. The CDR3 consists of 12 residues.

The V gene is TRBV6-1, the J gene TRBJ1-5; 7 bases are shared with TRBD1. The V and J ends lost 3 bases and 2 bases, in that order; junction bases with no gene match: 7. CDR3 length: 16 amino acids. CDR1 and CDR2 (germline): MNHNS, SASEGT. As DNA, the CDR3 is TGTGCCAGCAGTGAGTTTTCAGGGGGAGGCAATCAGCCCCAGCATTTT. Its translation is CASSEFSGGGNQPQHF.

The genes are TRBV19 and TRBJ2-2, with D maybe TRBD2 (5 bases). The CDR3 extends over 16 amino acids. The germline CDR1 and CDR2 sequences are LNHDA and SQIVND (reference sequence). The V gene lost 1 base and the J gene lost 1 base, with 10 bases spanning the gap. The CDR3 DNA reads as TGTGCCAGTAGTATAGGTGGGCGGGTGAACACCGGGGAGCTGTTTTTT. This codes for CASSIGGRVNTGELFF.